What follows is one T cell receptor (beta chain) and its context. The antigen is not known. V shed 3 bases and J 11 bases; nucleotides not matched to a gene: 11. Germline CDR1 is KGHDR and CDR2 is SFDVKD. This CDR3 spans 14 amino acids. Through a sample-barcoded 5' primer and a J-beta primer mix, a second PCR was run for roughly 6 to 11 cycles. TCRdb passed the 5' RACE reads through MiXCR, listing each CDR3 protein once. This sample has around 870,000 distinct CDR3 sequences, with 25% to 35% found just once. These data originate in a study of blood T cells in healthy people across ages. General study points: Unsorted PBMC material precluded a definitive naive versus antigen-experienced comparison. A greater number of naive CD4+ cells and higher diversity distinguished long-lived donors from aged donors.

The chain joins TRBV24-1 to TRBJ2-5; 7 nucleotides line up with TRBD1. Sequenced input: blood. The TCR comes from a woman of 80 years or more in good health. As DNA, the CDR3 is TGTGCCACCAGTGATCCCTCACAGGGGAATGAGCAGTACTTC. This codes for CATSDPSQGNEQYF.